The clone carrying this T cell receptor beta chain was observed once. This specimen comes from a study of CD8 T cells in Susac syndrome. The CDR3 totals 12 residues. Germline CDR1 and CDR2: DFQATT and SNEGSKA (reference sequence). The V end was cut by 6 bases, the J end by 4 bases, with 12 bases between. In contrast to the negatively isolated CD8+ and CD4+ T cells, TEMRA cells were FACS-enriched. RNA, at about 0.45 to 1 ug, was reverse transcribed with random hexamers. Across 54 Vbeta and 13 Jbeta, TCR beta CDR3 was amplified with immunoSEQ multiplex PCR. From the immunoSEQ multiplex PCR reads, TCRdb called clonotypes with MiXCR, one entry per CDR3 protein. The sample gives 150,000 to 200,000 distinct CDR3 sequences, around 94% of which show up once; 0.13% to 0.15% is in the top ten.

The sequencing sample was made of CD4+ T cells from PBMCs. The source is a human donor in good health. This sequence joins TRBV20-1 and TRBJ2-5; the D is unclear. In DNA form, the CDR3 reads TGCAGTGCCAGACTTCAAGGAGAGACCCAGTACTTC. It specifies CSARLQGETQYF.